This T cell receptor beta chain is from a study of T cell responses to AZD1222 COVID-19 vaccine. Points from the study as a whole: Females outnumbered males among donors, who were mostly white British; clonal diversity was possibly underestimated. Only six or seven AZD1222 recipients were seropositive at baseline.

In the case of this clone: As yet, its antigen is unknown.

Some clones are missing from TCRdb's copy, which holds only in-frame ones; the method was immunoSEQ multiplex PCR. The sample lists 50,000 to 65,000 clones; approximately 86% were seen once. This sample comprised peripheral blood, obtained 28 days after the second AZD1222 dose. This TCR was sampled from an adult who received the AZD1222 COVID-19 vaccine.

The CDR3 nucleotides read TGCGCCAGCAGCCAGGGGGACAGGGGGCAATCCTACGAGCAGTACTTC. As protein: CASSQGDRGQSYEQYF. The V and J genes are TRBV4-1 and TRBJ2-7, with 12 positions matching TRBD1. Trimming cost V 3 bases and J 1 base; bases outside gene matches: 4. Per the germline V gene, CDR1 is MGHRA and CDR2 is YSYEKL. CDR3 length: 16 amino acids.